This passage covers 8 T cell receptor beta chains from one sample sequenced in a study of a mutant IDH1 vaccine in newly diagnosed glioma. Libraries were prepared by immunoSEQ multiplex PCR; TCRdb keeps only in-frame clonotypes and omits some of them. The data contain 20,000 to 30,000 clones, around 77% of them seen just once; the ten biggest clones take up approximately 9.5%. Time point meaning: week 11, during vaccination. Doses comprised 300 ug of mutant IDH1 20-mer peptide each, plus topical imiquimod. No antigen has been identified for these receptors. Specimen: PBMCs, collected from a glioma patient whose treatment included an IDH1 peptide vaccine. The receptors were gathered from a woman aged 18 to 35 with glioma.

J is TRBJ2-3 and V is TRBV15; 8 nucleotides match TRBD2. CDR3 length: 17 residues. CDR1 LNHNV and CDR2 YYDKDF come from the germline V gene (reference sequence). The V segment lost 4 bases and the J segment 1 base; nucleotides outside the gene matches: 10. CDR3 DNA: TGTGCCACCAGCACGGGAGGGGCGTATCTAGGCACAGATACGCAGTATTTT. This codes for CATSTGGAYLGTDTQYF.

The CDR3 DNA sequence: TGTGCCAGCAGTGCAGACAGGGCCAACACCGGGGAGCTGTTTTTT. Protein sequence: CASSADRANTGELFF. This chain links TRBV2 with TRBJ2-2; TRBD1 agrees at 7 bases. J gave up 2 bases and V 4 bases, and 4 bases lay outside the gene matches. The CDR3 length is 15 residues. Germline assignment: CDR1 SNHLY and CDR2 FYNNEI.

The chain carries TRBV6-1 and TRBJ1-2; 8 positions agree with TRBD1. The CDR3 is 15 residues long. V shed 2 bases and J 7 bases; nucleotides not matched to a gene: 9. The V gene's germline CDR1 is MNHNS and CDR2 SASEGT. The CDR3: CASSESLGQGAGYTF. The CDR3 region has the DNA TGTGCCAGCAGTGAATCTCTAGGACAGGGAGCTGGCTACACCTTC.

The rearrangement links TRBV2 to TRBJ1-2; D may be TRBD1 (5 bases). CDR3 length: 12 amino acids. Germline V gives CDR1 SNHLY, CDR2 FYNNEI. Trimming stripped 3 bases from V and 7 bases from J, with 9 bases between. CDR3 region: CASSDRGAGYTF. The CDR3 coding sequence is TGTGCCAGCAGTGACCGAGGGGCTGGCTACACCTTC.

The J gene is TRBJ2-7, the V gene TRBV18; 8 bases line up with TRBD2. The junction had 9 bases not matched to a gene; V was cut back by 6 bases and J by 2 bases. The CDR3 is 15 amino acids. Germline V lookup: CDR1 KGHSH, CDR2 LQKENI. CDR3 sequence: CASSPTSGNAYEQYF. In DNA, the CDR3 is TGTGCCAGCTCCCCCACTAGCGGCAACGCCTACGAGCAGTACTTC.

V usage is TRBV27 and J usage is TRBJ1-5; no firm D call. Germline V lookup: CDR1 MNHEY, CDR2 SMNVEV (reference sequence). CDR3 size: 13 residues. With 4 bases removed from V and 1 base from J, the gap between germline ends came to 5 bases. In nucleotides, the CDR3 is TGTGCCAGCAGTTACGGGAGCAATCAGCCCCAGCATTTT. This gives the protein CASSYGSNQPQHF.

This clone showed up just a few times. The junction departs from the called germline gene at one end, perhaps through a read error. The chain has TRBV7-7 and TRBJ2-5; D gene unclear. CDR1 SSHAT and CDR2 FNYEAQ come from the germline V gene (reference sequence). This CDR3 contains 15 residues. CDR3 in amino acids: CASSLAYSNEETQYF. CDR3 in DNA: TGTGCTAGCAGCTTAGCATACTCGAACGAAGAGACCCAGTACTTC.

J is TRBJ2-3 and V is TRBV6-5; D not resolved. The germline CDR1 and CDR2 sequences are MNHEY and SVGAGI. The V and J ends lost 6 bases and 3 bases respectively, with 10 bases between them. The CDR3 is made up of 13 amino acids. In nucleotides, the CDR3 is TGTGCCAGCAGACGCCCTATTACAGATACGCAGTATTTT. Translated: CASRRPITDTQYF.